Shown below are 26 T cell receptor beta chains from a single sample sequenced in a study of CD8+ T cells in alopecia areata. Following RNA extraction, reverse transcription yielded cDNA that acted as the sequencing template. The method was immunoSEQ multiplex PCR; TCRdb's version includes in-frame clones alone and lacks a portion of them. The sample has roughly 190,000 clones; about three fifths are singletons. As to treatment: oral pan-JAK inhibitor, 5-10 mg twice daily. The source was CD4+ T cells sorted from blood, collected at week 4, from a patient treated with tofacitinib. These receptors were obtained from a human donor with alopecia areata.

The CDR3 sequence: CSVAQEDTQYF. The CDR3 DNA is TGCAGCGTCGCCCAAGAAGATACGCAGTATTTT. The genes are TRBV29-1 and TRBJ2-3; D gene ambiguous. V gave up 6 bases and J gave up 5 bases, with 9 bases separating them. Germline CDR1 SQVTM, CDR2 ANQGSEA. This CDR3 comprises 11 residues.

This chain uses TRBV27 with TRBJ2-5, with 9 bases identical to TRBD1. V was pared by 3 bases and J by 0 bases, with 2 bases of the junction left unmatched. The CDR3 contains 15 residues. The germline V gene has CDR1 MNHEY and CDR2 SMNVEV (reference sequence). The CDR3 loop reads CASSLGQGHQETQYF. In DNA, the CDR3 is TGTGCCAGCAGTTTGGGACAGGGTCACCAAGAGACCCAGTACTTC.

This clone was counted only a few times. The genes are TRBV5-4 and TRBJ2-5, with 9 nucleotides matching TRBD1. J lost 7 bases, V lost 2 bases, and 9 bases had no gene match. This CDR3 has 15 residues. Germline CDR1 is SGHNT and CDR2 is YYREEE (reference sequence). The CDR3 coding sequence is TGTGCCAGCAGCTTACTGGGACAGGGTGGGGGGACCCAGTACTTC. It encodes CASSLLGQGGGTQYF.

The CDR3 nucleotides read TGTGCCTGGGGGGAGGGCTACAATCAGCCCCAGCATTTT. Residues: CAWGEGYNQPQHF. The rearrangement links TRBV30 to TRBJ1-5; no clear D gene. Per the germline V gene, CDR1 is GTSNPN and CDR2 is SVGIG (reference sequence). Trimming pared 5 bases from V and 3 bases from J, leaving 11 bases between. This CDR3 has 13 residues.

V and J are TRBV6-1 and TRBJ2-7; D may be TRBD1 or TRBD2 (5 bases each). V shed 5 bases and J shed 7 bases, with 18 bases lying between them. Germline V gene data show CDR1 as MNHNS and CDR2 as SASEGT. The CDR3 is 14 amino acids. CDR3 in DNA: TGTGCCAGCAGTCCCGGGACCCTGGCTCGGGAGCAGTACTTC. Translated: CASSPGTLAREQYF.

This clone was recorded once. V and J are TRBV20-1 and TRBJ1-2; 7 nucleotides agree with TRBD1. The ends lost 3 bases at V and 10 bases at J; junction bases unmatched: 5. Germline V gene sequence: CDR1 DFQATT, CDR2 SNEGSKA (reference sequence). The CDR3 consists of 11 residues. The CDR3 reads CSASQGVLYTF. CDR3 in DNA: TGCAGTGCTAGTCAGGGGGTCCTCTACACCTTC.

This clone appeared a few times. The chain links TRBV29-1 to TRBJ2-6; tentatively, D is TRBD1 (5 bases). V shed 0 bases and J shed 0 bases, with 12 bases lying between them. Germline-derived CDR1 and CDR2 are SQVTM and ANQGSEA. The CDR3 contains 17 residues. CDR3 nucleotide sequence: TGCAGCGTTGAAGATTGGGGCAGCCTCTCTGGGGCCAACGTCCTGACTTTC. Residues: CSVEDWGSLSGANVLTF.

In regard to this clone: The same CDR3 is also encoded by other DNA sequences in this sample. The chain has TRBV25-1 and TRBJ2-7, with 7 nucleotides matching TRBD2. CDR1 is MGHDK, CDR2 SYGVNS, per germline. This CDR3 comprises 12 residues. V was clipped by 3 bases and J by 4 bases; unmatched bases: 0. The CDR3 bases are TGTGCCAGCAGTGAGGGAGGGTACGAGCAGTACTTC. It specifies CASSEGGYEQYF.

The chain employs TRBV29-1 and TRBJ2-1, with 12 bases that match TRBD2. Germline V lookup: CDR1 SQVTM, CDR2 ANQGSEA. V gave up 7 bases and J gave up 15 bases; unmatched junction bases: 10. This CDR3 has 12 residues. The CDR3 DNA follows: TGCAGCGCCGCTCTGACTAGCGGGAGATGGTTCTTC. Translation: CSAALTSGRWFF.

Only a few counts were recorded for this clone. The rearrangement uses TRBV11-2 and TRBJ2-2, with D hard to call. The V end lost 4 bases, the J end lost 6 bases, and 9 bases lay between the germline ends. The CDR3 loop spans 13 amino acids. Germline-derived CDR1 and CDR2 are SGHAT and FQNNGV. The CDR3 nucleotides are TGTGCCAGCAGCTCCCGCCAGGCCGGGGAGCTGTTTTTT. Translation: CASSSRQAGELFF.

This clone was detected a few times. The chain joins TRBV4-2 to TRBJ2-7; D is possibly TRBD1 or TRBD2 (5 bases each). Trimming cost V 2 bases and J 5 bases, with 13 bases left between them. Germline V lookup: CDR1 LGHNA, CDR2 YNFKEQ. CDR3 length equals 14 residues. The CDR3 reads CASSQRDLGDEQYF. The CDR3 DNA reads as TGTGCCAGCAGCCAACGGGACCTGGGAGACGAGCAGTACTTC.

The chain is built from TRBV11-2 and TRBJ1-2; no definite D call. The CDR3 loop spans 13 amino acids. With 2 bases removed from V and 4 bases from J, the gap between germline ends came to 8 bases. In germline, CDR1 is SGHAT, CDR2 FQNNGV. The CDR3, as DNA: TGTGCCAGCAGCTTAAACAGCGGCTATGGCTACACCTTC. Protein sequence: CASSLNSGYGYTF.

V usage is TRBV29-1 and J usage is TRBJ1-5, with a weak D call TRBD1 (5 bases). V shed 4 bases and J shed 6 bases, with 13 bases lying between them. Looked up from germline, CDR1 is SQVTM and CDR2 is ANQGSEA. This CDR3 has 13 amino acids. CDR3 sequence: CSVAGTNSQPQHF. The CDR3 region has the DNA TGCAGCGTTGCTGGGACTAACAGTCAGCCCCAGCATTTT.

The chain uses TRBV6-4 and TRBJ1-5; D is undetermined. Germline values: CDR1 MRHNA, CDR2 SNTAGT. The V end lost 4 bases, the J end lost 4 bases, and 5 bases lay between the germline ends. CDR3 length: 12 residues. CDR3 amino acids: CASSVRNQPQHF. The CDR3 DNA reads TGTGCCAGCAGTGTAAGGAATCAGCCCCAGCATTTT.

There are a few counts of this clone. This sequence joins TRBV30 and TRBJ2-1; TRBD2 agrees at 13 bases. Germline V gene data show CDR1 as GTSNPN and CDR2 as SVGIG (reference sequence). CDR3 length: 13 residues. Trimming cost V 3 bases and J 7 bases; bases outside gene matches: 0. This CDR3 is CAWRLAGGNEQFF. The CDR3 nucleotides read TGTGCCTGGAGACTAGCGGGAGGGAATGAGCAGTTCTTC.

J is TRBJ1-1 and V is TRBV4-1; D gene ambiguous. There are 16 residues in the CDR3. Germline V gene lookup returns CDR1 MGHRA and CDR2 YSYEKL. Trimming took off 0 bases at V and 1 base at J, with 12 bases between the two ends. DNA of the CDR3: TGCGCCAGCAGCCAAGATAGTAACAGATGGAACACTGAAGCTTTCTTT. It is translated as CASSQDSNRWNTEAFF.

The sample holds one count of this clone. The V and J genes are TRBV19 and TRBJ2-1; TRBD1 aligns across 8 bases. Trimming removed 5 bases from V and 5 bases from J; junction bases left unmatched: 8. The germline CDR1 and CDR2 sequences are LNHDA and SQIVND (reference sequence). The length of the CDR3 is 15 residues. The CDR3 DNA reads TGTGCCAGTAGTCAACCTGGACAGGGCCACAATGAGCAGTTCTTC. Its translation: CASSQPGQGHNEQFF.

This clone was seen a few times. V and J are TRBV29-1 and TRBJ1-4; unclear D gene. The CDR3 covers 12 residues. Trimming cost V 5 bases and J 5 bases, with 9 bases left between them. The V gene's germline CDR1 is SQVTM and CDR2 ANQGSEA. The CDR3 protein is CSVNGENEKLFF. The CDR3 DNA is TGCAGCGTTAATGGAGAGAATGAAAAACTGTTTTTT. The full variable domain, completed using reference TRBV29-1 and TRBJ1-4, is SAVISQKPSRDICQRGTSLTIQCQVDSQVTMMFWYRQQPGQSLTLIATANQGSEATYESGFVIDKFPISRPNLTFSTLTVSNMSPEDSSIYLCSVNGENEKLFFGSGTQLSVL.

The J gene is TRBJ1-1, the V gene TRBV7-3; a weak D match, TRBD1 (5 bases). The CDR3 has 13 amino acids. Trimming stripped 2 bases from V and 3 bases from J, with 7 bases between. Germline V gene lookup returns CDR1 SGHTA and CDR2 FQGTGA. The CDR3 protein is CASSLRGYTEAFF. CDR3 coding DNA: TGTGCCAGCAGCTTACGGGGGTACACTGAAGCTTTCTTT.

This chain uses TRBV10-3 with TRBJ1-2; a weak D match, TRBD1 (5 bases). The V gene's germline CDR1 is ENHRY and CDR2 SYGVKD. This CDR3 contains 15 residues. V was pared by 6 bases and J by 3 bases, with 17 bases between. CDR3 sequence: CAISAGLRGDYGYTF. Here the CDR3 DNA reads TGTGCCATCAGCGCGGGCCTACGAGGGGACTATGGCTACACCTTC.

This chain joins TRBV5-1 and TRBJ2-1; 7 bases align to TRBD1. The CDR3 runs 13 residues. The germline gives CDR1 SGHRS, CDR2 YFSETQ. Germline trimming cut 4 bases from V and 10 bases from J; bases unmatched to any gene: 8. The CDR3 coding sequence is TGCGCCAGCAGCGCCGGACAGGTGGGCGAGCAGTTCTTC. It encodes CASSAGQVGEQFF.

This clone was seen more than once but under ten times. J is TRBJ2-7 and V is TRBV7-3; tentatively, D is TRBD1 (6 bases). CDR1 and CDR2 (germline): SGHTA, FQGTGA. The V and J ends lost 4 bases and 5 bases respectively, with 12 bases between them. This CDR3 is built from 13 residues. The chain's CDR3 is CASSSGVNNEQYF. In nucleotides, the CDR3 is TGTGCCAGCAGCTCAGGGGTCAATAACGAGCAGTACTTC.

CDR3 protein: CASIPYPTGAGAFF. The CDR3 nucleotides are TGTGCCAGCATACCGTACCCCACAGGGGCGGGGGCTTTCTTT. The V call is TRBV28, the J call TRBJ1-1, with TRBD1 matching over 7 bases. Per germline, CDR1 MDHEN and CDR2 SYDVKM. V shed 7 bases, J shed 11 bases, and the junction held 16 bases outside the gene matches. The CDR3 contains 14 residues.

A few counts support this clone. This chain uses TRBV5-1 with TRBJ1-1; D uncertain. Germline V gene sequence: CDR1 SGHRS, CDR2 YFSETQ. V was cut by 2 bases and J by 3 bases, with 11 bases left in between. The CDR3 totals 14 residues. Here the CDR3 reads CASSFVGGDTEAFF. The CDR3 DNA is TGCGCCAGCAGCTTTGTAGGCGGCGACACTGAAGCTTTCTTT.

The V call is TRBV11-2, the J call TRBJ2-5; tentatively, D is TRBD1 or TRBD2 (5 bases each). Per germline, CDR1 SGHAT and CDR2 FQNNGV. V dropped 1 base and J dropped 1 base, with 10 bases sitting between them. The CDR3 consists of 15 residues. The CDR3 DNA follows: TGTGCCAGCAGCTTAGGGGGACGGCCCCAAGAGACCCAGTACTTC. Translation gives CASSLGGRPQETQYF.

This clone was seen a handful of times. V usage is TRBV29-1 and J usage is TRBJ1-5; D might be TRBD1 (6 bases). V was cut by 6 bases and J by 6 bases, with 18 bases left in between. The CDR3 length is 14 residues. Germline CDR1 and CDR2: SQVTM and ANQGSEA. The CDR3 DNA is TGCAGCGTCCAGACAGGTCTCGGTAGTCAGCCCCAGCATTTT. It encodes CSVQTGLGSQPQHF.